A selection of T cell receptor beta chains follows, all from one sample in a study of T-cell reconstitution after alpha-beta-depleted transplantation in children. From the PCR reads, TCRdb called clonotypes with MiXCR, one entry per CDR3 protein. The sample holds about 610,000 distinct CDR3 sequences; roughly a tenth are singletons and the top ten take less than 5%. This sample comprised PBMCs from the stem cell graft donor, obtained from the stem cell graft. The origin of the receptors is a human donor who donated a stem cell graft to a child with acute myeloid leukemia. Both conserved end residues are part of each CDR3. The order of the fields is V gene, J gene, D gene, clone size, CDR3 DNA, CDR3 protein. The D gene is left open where the match is weak. Clone size is shown for a subset of rows, as once, few, many or a class of expanded clone.

TRBV4-3	TRBJ2-7	-	few	TGCGCCAGCAGCCACGGGACGGGCTACGAGCAGTACTTC	CASSHGTGYEQYF
TRBV6-5	TRBJ2-2	-	many	TGTGCCAGCAGTTCCCTGGGGGTCGGAGTGAACACCGGGGAGCTGTTTTTT	CASSSLGVGVNTGELFF
TRBV20-1	TRBJ2-3	-	many	TGCAGTGCTAGAGTTAGCGAGGGAGATACGCAGTATTTT	CSARVSEGDTQYF
TRBV5-5	TRBJ2-2	TRBD1	-	TGTGCCAGCAGCGTAGTGGGACAGGGTATAGGGATCACCGGGGAGCTGTTTTTT	CASSVVGQGIGITGELFF
TRBV20-1	TRBJ2-7	TRBD2	many	TGCAGTGCTAGCCCCTCTAGCGGGAGTTCCTACGAGCAGTACTTC	CSASPSSGSSYEQYF
TRBV20-1	TRBJ2-3	-	-	TGCTGTGCTACCCGGGTAGCGGCTAACACAGATACGCAGTATTTT	CCATRVAANTDTQYF
TRBV12-3/TRBV12-4	TRBJ2-3	TRBD2	many	TGTGCCAGCAGTCTGGGACTAACCCAAACCCAGGATACGCAGTATTTT	CASSLGLTQTQDTQYF
TRBV5-5	TRBJ1-4	TRBD1	few	TGTGCCAGCAGCTGGGACAGGAATAATGAAAAACTGTTTTTT	CASSWDRNNEKLFF
TRBV12-3/TRBV12-4	TRBJ2-4	TRBD2	few	TGTGCCAGCAGTCCCGGGACTAGCGGGCCCAAAAACATTCAGTACTTC	CASSPGTSGPKNIQYF
TRBV6-1	TRBJ2-3	TRBD2	few	TGTGCCGGACGGACTAGCGGGAGCACAGATACGCAGTATTTT	CAGRTSGSTDTQYF
TRBV27	TRBJ2-7	TRBD2	-	TGTGCCAGCAGTCCACTAAGCGGGAGGGCCCCAAGCGAGCAGTACTTC	CASSPLSGRAPSEQYF
TRBV5-1	TRBJ1-2	-	few	TGCGCCAGCAGCTTAACGAGTTCTAACTATGGCTACACCTTC	CASSLTSSNYGYTF
TRBV6-2/TRBV6-3	TRBJ2-3	TRBD2	-	TGTGCCAGCAGCGGACCGGGACTAGCGTCGGCAGATACGCAGTATTTT	CASSGPGLASADTQYF
TRBV28	TRBJ2-4	TRBD2	few	TGTGCCAGCAGTTTCCCCGGACGGGCGGGGGGTATCGCCAAAAACATTCAGTACTTC	CASSFPGRAGGIAKNIQYF
TRBV20-1	TRBJ2-1	TRBD2	-	TGCAGTGCTCTGTCTAGCGGGAGTCTCTATGAGCAGTTCTTC	CSALSSGSLYEQFF
TRBV5-6	TRBJ2-3	-	-	TGTGCCAGCAGCTTGGAGGGCTCCGGGCGAGATACGCAGTATTTT	CASSLEGSGRDTQYF
TRBV6-4	TRBJ2-7	TRBD2	many	TGTGCCAGCAGTGACGACGAACTAGCGGAGATGAGCTCCTACGAGCAGTACTTC	CASSDDELAEMSSYEQYF
TRBV27	TRBJ2-7	-	few	TGTGCCAGCAGTCCCCTTACCTCCAGGAGCTCCTACGAGCAGTACTTC	CASSPLTSRSSYEQYF
TRBV24-1	TRBJ2-5	TRBD1	many	TGTGCCACCAGCCAGAAGACAGGGGCTTCGGAGACCCAGTACTTC	CATSQKTGASETQYF
TRBV20-1	TRBJ2-7	TRBD1	many	TGCAGTGCTAAACCCGGGACAGGGGAGGGACCGTACTTC	CSAKPGTGEGPYF
TRBV12-3/TRBV12-4	TRBJ1-1	-	-	TGTGCCAGCAGTTTAGGGGGGACGCACGGCCGGGCTTTCTTT	CASSLGGTHGRAFF
TRBV20-1	TRBJ2-7	-	-	TGCAGTGCACCGGCCTCTCGGGAGTACGAGCAGTACTTC	CSAPASREYEQYF
TRBV29-1	TRBJ2-5	TRBD1	many	TGCAGCGTTGCAGGGGGCCTCCAAGAGACCCAGTACTTC	CSVAGGLQETQYF
TRBV12-3/TRBV12-4	TRBJ1-1	-	many	TGTGCCAGCAGTTTAGGGACAGCTGAAGCTTTCTTT	CASSLGTAEAFF
TRBV20-1	TRBJ2-3	TRBD2	few	TGCAGTGCTAGAGTTAGCGGGAGGGGCCCAGATACGCAGTATTTT	CSARVSGRGPDTQYF
TRBV12-3/TRBV12-4	TRBJ2-1	-	few	TGTGCCAGCAGCCAGCCGATGCGGCTGTTCTTC	CASSQPMRLFF